The clone carrying this T cell receptor (beta chain) has ten or more counts. Its specificity is unknown. The CDR3 is 16 amino acids. Germline V gives CDR1 SGHVS, CDR2 FNYEAQ. Trimming took 4 bases from V and 0 from J; bases not matched to a gene: 5. These data originate in a study of T cell repertoires in cytomegalovirus infection. As for the study in general: CMV infection and matching HLA type were both indicated by public TCR beta signatures. Whole-study findings and limits: CMV carriers with the relevant HLA were identified by cumulative public TCR beta family frequency.

TCRdb redid the calling of the reads with MiXCR, one entry per CDR3 protein. This table holds around 50,000 distinct CDR3 sequences, over 15% found once. This material consisted of CD8+ T cells from cultured PBMCs, taken from culture after CMV antigen stimulation. The clonotype originates from a human donor in good health (CMV status not recorded). Some clones in this sample may be carry-over from other donors' samples. This chain links TRBV7-6 with TRBJ2-4; 8 bases are a match to TRBD2. The CDR3 loop reads CASSSNSGTAKNIQYF. The DNA of the CDR3 is TGTGCCAGCAGCTCAAATAGCGGGACAGCCAAAAACATTCAGTACTTC.